This is a list of T cell receptor beta chains from one sample in a study of cytomegalovirus exposure and HLA in healthy donors. Sequenced by immunoSEQ multiplex PCR; TCRdb stores in-frame clones only, minus some. The sample consists of tens of thousands of clones, about four fifths of them appearing once. The sequenced material came from PBMCs. The receptor set was obtained from a woman aged 25 to 45 in good health and CMV-seronegative. Each CDR3 is given with its conserved first and last residue. A D gene is named only where the DNA matches it firmly. Size is omitted from some rows. Given values are once, few, many or a class for expanded clones.

>TRBV27|.|TRBJ2-7|few
TGTGCCAGCAGTCGGGGGTTGGCCGTCGAGCAGTACTTC
CASSRGLAVEQYF
>TRBV18|.|TRBJ2-5|.
TGTGCCAGCTCACCCCGTTCCTATCAAGAGACCCAGTACTTC
CASSPRSYQETQYF
>TRBV27|TRBD1|TRBJ1-5|.
TGTGCCAGCAGTCGTCAGGGGGCCGGCAATCAGCCCCAGCATTTT
CASSRQGAGNQPQHF
>TRBV7-6|.|TRBJ2-2|.
TGTGCCAGCAGCTTAGCAGGGGCCACCGGGGAGCTGTTTTTT
CASSLAGATGELFF
>TRBV5-1|.|TRBJ2-1|.
TGCGCCAGCAGTAGTGCGGGGACCTACAATGAGCAGTTCTTC
CASSSAGTYNEQFF
>TRBV30|.|TRBJ2-7|once
TGTGCCTGGAGCGGAACAGGGCCCTACGAGCAGTACTTC
CAWSGTGPYEQYF
>TRBV5-4|.|TRBJ1-1|few
TGTGCCAGCAGCCTTCAGCGGGAGAACACTGAAGCTTTCTTT
CASSLQRENTEAFF
>TRBV6-1|TRBD1|TRBJ1-1|.
TGTGCCAGCAGCCAAGGGACAGCGAACACTGAAGCTTTCTTT
CASSQGTANTEAFF
>TRBV2|.|TRBJ2-3|once
TGTGCCAGCAGTGAAACGGCGGGCGGGGCTACGCAGTATTTT
CASSETAGGATQYF
>TRBV5-1|TRBD2|TRBJ2-1|.
TGCGCCAGCAGCTTGGGTTTGCGGGAGGATTACAATGAGCAGTTCTTC
CASSLGLREDYNEQFF
>TRBV5-1|.|TRBJ2-1|few
TGCGCCAGCAGCTTGGGGCCAGGAAATGAGCAGTTCTTC
CASSLGPGNEQFF
>TRBV7-7|TRBD1|TRBJ2-7|.
TGTGCTAGCAGCTTAGGGTCAGGGGGCGCCTACGAGCAGTACTTC
CASSLGSGGAYEQYF
>TRBV6-1|.|TRBJ2-5|.
TGTGCCAGCAGTCCCCGAGAGACCCAGTACTTC
CASSPRETQYF
>TRBV19|.|TRBJ2-7|.
TGTGCCAGTAGTAGTCCAGGGTTCTACGAGCAGTACTTC
CASSSPGFYEQYF
>TRBV18|TRBD2|TRBJ2-5|few
TGTGCCAGCTCACCATTTCAGGGAGGGGAAGAGACCCAGTACTTC
CASSPFQGGEETQYF
>TRBV4-2|.|TRBJ1-1|.
TGTGCCAGCAGCCCGAACCCCTCCAGGGCCACTGAAGCTTTCTTT
CASSPNPSRATEAFF
>TRBV2|TRBD1|TRBJ1-2|once
TGTGCCAGCAGTTACCAAACAATAGACAGGGGTAACTACACCTTC
CASSYQTIDRGNYTF
>TRBV7-2|TRBD2|TRBJ2-1|.
TGTGCCAGCAGCTCCGGGGGGGGTTCCGCCAATGAGCAGTTCTTC
CASSSGGGSANEQFF
>TRBV28|TRBD1|TRBJ2-5|.
TGTGCCAGCAGTGCCAACCCGGGACAGGGGAAAGAGACCCAGTACTTC
CASSANPGQGKETQYF
>TRBV7-9|TRBD1|TRBJ2-5|.
TGTGCCAGCAGCATCCCGACAGGGGTAGGAGAGACCCAGTACTTC
CASSIPTGVGETQYF